A selection of T cell receptor beta chains follows, all from one sample in a study of CD8 T cells in Susac syndrome. One entry per CDR3 protein, called by TCRdb with MiXCR from the immunoSEQ multiplex PCR reads. The sample carries about 110,000 distinct CDR3 sequences, roughly 94% recorded once. Sequencing was performed on CD8+ T cells from PBMCs. All receptors come from a human donor with Susac syndrome. Both conserved end residues are part of each CDR3. D genes are given only for firm matches. The size entry is marked missing in some rows and otherwise reads once, few, many or a size class.

- | TRBJ1-2 | TRBV2 | - | TGTGCCAGCAGGAAGGGGGGGTTGGATGGCTACACCTTC | CASRKGGLDGYTF
- | TRBJ2-1 | TRBV2 | TRBD2 | TGTGCCAGCAGTGCTTCGGGGGGGACATCCTACAATGAGCAGTTCTTC | CASSASGGTSYNEQFF
- | TRBJ2-1 | TRBV12-3/TRBV12-4 | TRBD2 | TGTGCCAGCTCCCTCGGGGGACTAGCGGTATTCTTC | CASSLGGLAVFF
- | TRBJ2-7 | TRBV5-1 | TRBD2 | TGCGCCAGCAGCTTGGTAGGGACGGGGGGGGACGAGCAGTACTTC | CASSLVGTGGDEQYF
- | TRBJ2-1 | TRBV13 | - | TGTGCCAGCAGCTTCTGGGGCGCCAACAATGAGCAGTTCTTC | CASSFWGANNEQFF
few | TRBJ2-7 | TRBV19 | TRBD1 | TGTGCCAGTAGTCCCGGGACAGGAGCCTACGAGCAGTACTTC | CASSPGTGAYEQYF
- | TRBJ2-7 | TRBV6-1 | TRBD2 | TGTGCCAGCAGCCCCGGACTAGACGAGCAGTACTTC | CASSPGLDEQYF
once | TRBJ2-1 | TRBV29-1 | TRBD2 | TGCAGCGTTGAAGGTACGAGCGGGGGAAGCTCCTACAATGAGCAGTTCTTC | CSVEGTSGGSSYNEQFF
- | TRBJ2-7 | TRBV23-1 | TRBD2 | TGCGCCACCCGGGCTAGCGGGGGTAACGCCTACGAGCAGTACTTC | CATRASGGNAYEQYF
- | TRBJ1-4 | TRBV27 | - | TGTGCCAGCGCCACAGGGATGGCTAATGAAAAACTGTTTTTT | CASATGMANEKLFF
- | TRBJ2-5 | TRBV12-3/TRBV12-4 | - | TGTGCCAGCAGTTTACTAAGTAGCGTTCAAGAGACCCAGTACTTC | CASSLLSSVQETQYF
- | TRBJ1-1 | TRBV20-1 | - | TGCAGTGCTGAGGAAGGGGTTAGGGCTTTCTTT | CSAEEGVRAFF
- | TRBJ1-2 | TRBV7-9 | TRBD1 | TGTGCCAGCAGCCCTAACAGGGGGGGTAATGGCTACACCTTC | CASSPNRGGNGYTF
- | TRBJ1-2 | TRBV6-2/TRBV6-3 | - | TGTGCCAGCAGCCCGACAGTCGACTATGGCTACACCTTC | CASSPTVDYGYTF
- | TRBJ2-1 | TRBV18 | TRBD2 | TGTGCCAGCTCACCAAGCGGGGGTAACAATGAGCAGTTCTTC | CASSPSGGNNEQFF
- | TRBJ2-5 | TRBV6-2/TRBV6-3 | - | TGTGCCAGCAACGTGGGACCCAATCAAGAGACCCAGTACTTC | CASNVGPNQETQYF
- | TRBJ2-5 | TRBV10-3 | - | TGTGCCATCAGTGAGATGATAGGGGGGGCTGAAGAGACCCAGTACTTC | CAISEMIGGAEETQYF
- | TRBJ2-3 | TRBV14 | - | TGTGCCAGCAGCCAACGGCGGGCAGGGCCCACAGATACGCAGTATTTT | CASSQRRAGPTDTQYF
- | TRBJ2-7 | TRBV9 | - | TGTGCCAGCAGCGTAGTCGCACGAGGGGACGAGCAGTACTTC | CASSVVARGDEQYF
- | TRBJ1-5 | TRBV27 | - | TGTGCCAGCAGTTTGGCAGGGGTTGATCAGCCCCAGCATTTT | CASSLAGVDQPQHF
- | TRBJ1-3 | TRBV13 | - | TGTGCCAGCAGCAGAGGGGTGAACACCATATATTTT | CASSRGVNTIYF
- | TRBJ2-1 | TRBV9 | - | TGTGCCAGCAGCGGAGCCCGGGGGCTGTACAATGAGCAGTTCTTC | CASSGARGLYNEQFF
- | TRBJ2-1 | TRBV29-1 | - | TGCAGCGTTGAGGCAGGGTTAGACAATGAGCAGTTCTTC | CSVEAGLDNEQFF
- | TRBJ2-1 | TRBV6-2/TRBV6-3 | TRBD1 | TGTGCCAGCAGGGGACGGACAGGTCCCTACAATGAGCAGTTCTTC | CASRGRTGPYNEQFF
once | TRBJ2-5 | TRBV20-1 | TRBD2 | TGCAGTGCTAGGACTAGCGGGGCCCAAGAGACCCAGTACTTC | CSARTSGAQETQYF
- | TRBJ2-6 | TRBV12-3/TRBV12-4 | - | TGTGCCAGCAGTCTTGATTCGCCTGGGGCCAACGTCCTGACTTTC | CASSLDSPGANVLTF
- | TRBJ2-7 | TRBV18 | TRBD1 | TGTGCCAGCACACTGGAGACAGGGGACTACGAGCAGTACTTC | CASTLETGDYEQYF
- | TRBJ1-2 | TRBV27 | - | TGTGCCAGCAGTTTATTATCGGGGGGGGGCGGCTACACCTTC | CASSLLSGGGGYTF
- | TRBJ2-7 | TRBV19 | TRBD2 | TGTGCCAGTAGCTTACGCGGGGGGAAATACGAGCAGTACTTC | CASSLRGGKYEQYF
- | TRBJ2-1 | TRBV15 | TRBD2 | TGTGCCACCAGCCCCCGGGGGCGGGGGGGTAGTGATGAGCAGTTCTTC | CATSPRGRGGSDEQFF
once | TRBJ2-1 | TRBV27 | TRBD2 | TGTGCCAGCAGTTGGACCGCGGGGGGGCTCAATGAGCAGTTCTTC | CASSWTAGGLNEQFF
- | TRBJ2-1 | TRBV20-1 | TRBD2 | TGCAGTGCGCTTACTAGCGGGGGGGTAAATGAGCAGTTCTTC | CSALTSGGVNEQFF
- | TRBJ1-2 | TRBV10-3 | - | TGTGCCATCGGGAAATCCTCCTCCTACTATGGCTACACCTTC | CAIGKSSSYYGYTF
- | TRBJ2-5 | TRBV6-2/TRBV6-3 | TRBD1 | TGTGCCAGCACCCAACAGGGGGAAGAGACCCAGTACTTC | CASTQQGEETQYF
- | TRBJ1-2 | TRBV18 | - | TGTGCCAGCTCACCAGACGGCGGGCGGGGCCGTAACTATGGCTACACCTTC | CASSPDGGRGRNYGYTF
- | TRBJ1-3 | TRBV7-8 | - | TGTGCCAGCAGCGGCACCCGCTCTGGAAACACCATATATTTT | CASSGTRSGNTIYF
- | TRBJ1-5 | TRBV7-6 | TRBD1 | TGTGCCAGCAGCTTAGAACAGGGGAATCAGCCCCAGCATTTT | CASSLEQGNQPQHF
once | TRBJ1-2 | TRBV3-1 | - | TGTGCCAGCAGCCAAGATGATGGGGGCAGGAACTATGGCTACACCTTC | CASSQDDGGRNYGYTF
- | TRBJ1-3 | TRBV25-1 | - | TGTGCCAGCAGTACAGGGTTGGGAAACACCATATATTTT | CASSTGLGNTIYF
- | TRBJ1-1 | TRBV9 | - | TGTGCCAGCAGCCCCCCCGGAGGATCGACTGAAGCTTTCTTT | CASSPPGGSTEAFF
- | TRBJ2-7 | TRBV7-9 | - | TGTGCCAGCAGCTCCATCTCCTACGAGCAGTACTTC | CASSSISYEQYF
once | TRBJ2-7 | TRBV6-2/TRBV6-3 | - | TGTGCCAGCAATAGAAGGTACAGCTCCTACGAGCAGTACTTC | CASNRRYSSYEQYF
- | TRBJ2-1 | TRBV29-1 | TRBD2 | TGCAGCGTTCACCAGCGCGGGGGGGCTAGTTGGTACGAGCAGTTCTTC | CSVHQRGGASWYEQFF
- | TRBJ2-2 | TRBV3-1 | - | TGTGCCAGCAGCCAATGGCTTCTCGACAGCACCGGGGAGCTGTTTTTT | CASSQWLLDSTGELFF
- | TRBJ2-1 | TRBV4-1 | TRBD2 | TGCGCCAGCAGCCAACGACTAGCGGGGGACCCCTACAATGAGCAGTTCTTC | CASSQRLAGDPYNEQFF
- | TRBJ2-3 | TRBV29-1 | - | TGCAGCGTTGAAACTACCCAGGCTAGCACAGATACGCAGTATTTT | CSVETTQASTDTQYF
- | TRBJ2-2 | TRBV19 | - | TGTGCCAGTAGTACGTTTTTTAGGGGTAACGGGGAGCTGTTTTTT | CASSTFFRGNGELFF
- | TRBJ1-6 | TRBV5-4 | - | TGTGCCAGCAGCTTGAGGGGGGAGGATAATTCACCCCTCCACTTT | CASSLRGEDNSPLHF
- | TRBJ2-3 | TRBV9 | - | TGTGCCAGCGGCGGCCCCCCCACGCAGTATTTT | CASGGPPTQYF
- | TRBJ1-1 | TRBV6-5 | TRBD1 | TGTGCCAGCAGTTACTGGCGGGGACAGCAAGCTTTCTTT | CASSYWRGQQAFF
- | TRBJ2-3 | TRBV9 | - | TGTGCCAGCAGCCCCGCCGGGCGAGCCGCAGATACGCAGTATTTT | CASSPAGRAADTQYF
- | TRBJ1-2 | TRBV9 | - | TGTGCCAGCAGCGTAGGGACAGTCTATGGCTACACCTTC | CASSVGTVYGYTF
- | TRBJ1-1 | TRBV5-6 | - | TGTGCCAGCAGCCCATGGGGGGGGAACACTGAAGCTTTCTTT | CASSPWGGNTEAFF
few | TRBJ2-1 | TRBV7-3 | TRBD2 | TGTGCCAGCAGCTTAGGCGGGGGGACCAATGAGCAGTTCTTC | CASSLGGGTNEQFF
- | TRBJ1-1 | TRBV20-1 | - | TGCAGTGCTAATACAGGGTCCACTGAAGCTTTCTTT | CSANTGSTEAFF
- | TRBJ2-7 | TRBV15 | TRBD1 | TGTGCCACCAGCTTATCGTCGGGACAGGGCTACGAGCAGTACTTC | CATSLSSGQGYEQYF
- | TRBJ1-1 | TRBV5-1 | TRBD1 | TGCGCCAGCAGCTTGGCCGGGACAGACTACACTGAAGCTTTCTTT | CASSLAGTDYTEAFF
- | TRBJ2-1 | TRBV7-9 | - | TGTGCCAGCAGCTTAGGGGATGAGCAGTTCTTC | CASSLGDEQFF
- | TRBJ1-5 | TRBV20-1 | TRBD1 | TGCAGTGCTACCGGACAGGGGGCCCCTAGCAATCAGCCCCAGCATTTT | CSATGQGAPSNQPQHF